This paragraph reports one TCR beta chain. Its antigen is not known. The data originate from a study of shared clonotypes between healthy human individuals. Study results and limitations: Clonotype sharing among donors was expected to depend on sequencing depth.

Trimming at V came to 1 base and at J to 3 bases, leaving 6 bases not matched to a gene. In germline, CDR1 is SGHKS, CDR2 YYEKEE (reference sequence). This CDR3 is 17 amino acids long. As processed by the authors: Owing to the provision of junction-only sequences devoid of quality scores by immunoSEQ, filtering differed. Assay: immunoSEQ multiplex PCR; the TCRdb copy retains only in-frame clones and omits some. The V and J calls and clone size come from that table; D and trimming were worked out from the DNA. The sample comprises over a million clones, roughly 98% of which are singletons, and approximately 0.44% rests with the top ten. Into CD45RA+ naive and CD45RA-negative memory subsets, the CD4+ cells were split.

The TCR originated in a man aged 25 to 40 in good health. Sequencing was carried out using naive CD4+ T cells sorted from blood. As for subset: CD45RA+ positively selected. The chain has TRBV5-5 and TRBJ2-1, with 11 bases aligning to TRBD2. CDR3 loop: CASSLRSGRASYNEQFF. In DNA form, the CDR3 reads TGTGCCAGCAGCTTGCGTAGCGGGAGGGCGAGCTACAATGAGCAGTTCTTC.